Listed below are T cell receptor beta chains from one sample, sequenced in a study of CD8+ T cells in alopecia areata. Sequencing was performed with immunoSEQ multiplex PCR; in TCRdb, only in-frame clones are kept and a portion is missing. This table holds 100,000 to 150,000 clones, over 60% found once. The source material was CD4+ T cells sorted from blood, sampled at week 4, from a patient treated with tofacitinib. The source is a human donor with alopecia areata. Both conserved end residues are trimmed from each CDR3. A clone size is listed for some rows: how often the clone was seen (once, few, many), or a class if it is expanded.

V gene | clone size | CDR3 protein
TRBV15 | once | ATSRRPGHQETQY
TRBV25-1 | - | ASSDRPGTAPTYGYT
TRBV5-4 | - | ASSRGQANTGELF
TRBV10-3 | - | AISESTGAVDGYT
TRBV30 | - | AWSVLWATEAF
TRBV27 | - | ASSLGQMRSPLH
TRBV20-1 | - | SVDGTYEQY
TRBV7-3 | - | ASSLIRGADTQY
TRBV25-1 | - | ASSDPRGIQETQY
TRBV18 | - | ASSTTQSSTDTQY
TRBV10-3 | - | AISLNSVNQPQH
TRBV5-1 | once | ASSLETGELF
TRBV30 | - | AWRARGQQPQH
TRBV6-5 | - | ASSYSRRGTTEAF
TRBV7-2 | - | ASSPNIGDTQY
TRBV27 | - | ASGLGGPHQETQY
TRBV30 | - | AWRLAGANEQF
TRBV7-8 | - | ASSVNRGPQPQH
TRBV5-1 | - | ASSLVATDTQY
TRBV7-2 | - | ASSLARGGRNTEAF
TRBV7-2 | - | ASSATGTRETQY
TRBV30 | - | AWNQGAREKLF
TRBV5-6 | - | ASSTPGQGDGYGYT
TRBV5-1 | few | ASSFDRAGTSLTDTQY
TRBV18 | once | ASSPPYPQETQY
TRBV29-1 | - | SVVLRGAYEQY
TRBV2 | - | AVSGDTYEQY
TRBV9 | few | ASSVGFTGGNT
TRBV30 | few | AWRLAGDTQY
TRBV9 | - | ASSAQDRGTEAF
TRBV18 | - | ASSPPRVDADTQY
TRBV6-5 | - | ASSPNRDKSYGYT
TRBV19 | - | ASSIGRQYTGELF
TRBV7-2 | - | ASSFPGRLNYGYT
TRBV7-2 | - | ASSLGAGGLSYEQY
TRBV5-1 | - | ASSVGQGHQPQH
TRBV29-1 | - | SVELATRGQF
TRBV4-1 | - | ASSPASGRAINEQF
TRBV15 | - | ATSRDPRASEKLF
TRBV29-1 | - | SVGQGSYTDTQY